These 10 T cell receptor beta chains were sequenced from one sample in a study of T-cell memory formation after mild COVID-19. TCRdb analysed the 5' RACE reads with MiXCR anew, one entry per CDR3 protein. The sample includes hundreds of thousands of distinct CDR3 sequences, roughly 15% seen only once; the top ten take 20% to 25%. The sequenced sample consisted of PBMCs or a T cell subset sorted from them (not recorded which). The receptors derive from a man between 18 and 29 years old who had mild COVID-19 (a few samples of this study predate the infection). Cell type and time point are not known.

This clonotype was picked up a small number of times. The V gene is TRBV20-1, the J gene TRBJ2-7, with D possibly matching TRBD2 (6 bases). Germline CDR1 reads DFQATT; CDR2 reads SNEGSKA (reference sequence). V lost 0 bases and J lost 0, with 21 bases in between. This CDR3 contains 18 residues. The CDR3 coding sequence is TGCAGTGCTAGAGAATACGGGCGCGTGGCGGGGTCCTCCTACGAGCAGTACTTC. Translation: CSAREYGRVAGSSYEQYF.

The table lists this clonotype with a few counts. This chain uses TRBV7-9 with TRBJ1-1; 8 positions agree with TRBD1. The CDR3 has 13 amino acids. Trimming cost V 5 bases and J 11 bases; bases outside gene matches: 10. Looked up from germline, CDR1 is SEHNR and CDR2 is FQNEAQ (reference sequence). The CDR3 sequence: CASSRDRLRRAFF. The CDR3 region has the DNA TGTGCCAGCAGCAGGGACAGGCTACGGAGGGCTTTCTTT.

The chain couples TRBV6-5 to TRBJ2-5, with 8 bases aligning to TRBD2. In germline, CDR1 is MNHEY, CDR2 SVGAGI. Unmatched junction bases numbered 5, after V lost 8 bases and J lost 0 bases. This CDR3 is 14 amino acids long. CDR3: CASRGGAHQETQYF. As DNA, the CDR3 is TGTGCCAGCCGGGGGGGGGCCCACCAAGAGACCCAGTACTTC.

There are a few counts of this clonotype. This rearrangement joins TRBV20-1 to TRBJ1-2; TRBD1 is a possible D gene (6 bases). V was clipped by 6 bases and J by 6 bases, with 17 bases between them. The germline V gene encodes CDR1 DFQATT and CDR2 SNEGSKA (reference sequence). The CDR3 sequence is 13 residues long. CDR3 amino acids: CSARGDFGDGYTF. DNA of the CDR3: TGCAGTGCAAGGGGGGATTTCGGGGATGGCTACACCTTC.

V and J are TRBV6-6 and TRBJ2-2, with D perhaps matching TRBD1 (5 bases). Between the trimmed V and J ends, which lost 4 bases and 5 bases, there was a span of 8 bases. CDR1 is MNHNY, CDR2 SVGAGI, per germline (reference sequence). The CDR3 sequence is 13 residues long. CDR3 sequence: CASSSQDTGELFF. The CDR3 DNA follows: TGTGCCAGCAGTTCACAGGATACCGGGGAGCTGTTTTTT.

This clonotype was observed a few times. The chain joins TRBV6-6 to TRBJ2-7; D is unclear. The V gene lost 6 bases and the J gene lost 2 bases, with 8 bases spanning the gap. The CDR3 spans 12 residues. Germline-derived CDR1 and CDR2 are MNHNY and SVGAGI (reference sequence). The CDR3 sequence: CASRGEPYEQYF. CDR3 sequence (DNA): TGTGCCAGCAGGGGCGAGCCCTACGAGCAGTACTTC.

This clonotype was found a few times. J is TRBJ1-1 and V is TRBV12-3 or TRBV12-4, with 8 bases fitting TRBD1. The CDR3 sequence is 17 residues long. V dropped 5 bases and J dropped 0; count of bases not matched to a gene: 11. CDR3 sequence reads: CASSRWTGMNMNTEAFF. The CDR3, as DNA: TGTGCCAGCAGTCGATGGACAGGGATGAATATGAACACTGAAGCTTTCTTT.

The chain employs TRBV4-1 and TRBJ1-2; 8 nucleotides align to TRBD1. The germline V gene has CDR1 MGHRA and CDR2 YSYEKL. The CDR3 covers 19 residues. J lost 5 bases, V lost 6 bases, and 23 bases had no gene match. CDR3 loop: CASSRAESGTGARWYGYTF. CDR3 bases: TGCGCCAGCAGTCGAGCGGAATCCGGGACAGGAGCTCGTTGGTATGGCTACACCTTC.

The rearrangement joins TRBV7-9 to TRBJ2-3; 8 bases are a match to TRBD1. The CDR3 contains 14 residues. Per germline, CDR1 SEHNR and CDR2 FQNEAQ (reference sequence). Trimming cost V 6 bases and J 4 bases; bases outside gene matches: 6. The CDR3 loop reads CASRTTGASDTQYF. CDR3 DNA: TGTGCCAGCAGGACGACAGGGGCGTCAGATACGCAGTATTTT.

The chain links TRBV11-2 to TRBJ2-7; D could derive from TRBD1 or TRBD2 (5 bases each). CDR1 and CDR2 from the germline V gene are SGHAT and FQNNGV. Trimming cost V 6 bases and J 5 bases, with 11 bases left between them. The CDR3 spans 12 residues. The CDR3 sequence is CASRRVGDEQYF. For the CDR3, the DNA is TGTGCCAGCAGGCGAGTGGGGGACGAGCAGTACTTC.